Shown below are 27 T cell receptor beta chains from a single sample sequenced in a study of blood T cell repertoires in COVID-19. The assay was immunoSEQ multiplex PCR, and TCRdb's table has in-frame clones only and misses some. The data contain more than 250,000 clones, approximately 90% of them seen just once; the ten biggest clones take up roughly 5.9%. What was sequenced was peripheral blood. The receptor source for this set is a woman between 45 and 60 years old with COVID-19, enrolled during active disease.

The chain combines TRBV23-1 with TRBJ1-6, with D perhaps TRBD1 (6 bases). TRBV23-1 is an ORF, with its function uncertain. There are 16 residues in the CDR3. V lost 3 bases and J 5 bases, leaving 14 bases between the germline ends. The CDR3 spells CASSHDRQADNSPLHF. CDR3 bases: TGCGCCAGCAGTCACGACCGACAGGCGGATAATTCACCCCTCCACTTT.

The chain is built from TRBV6-1 and TRBJ1-1; 12 bases are a match to TRBD1. Trimming cost V 4 bases and J 0 bases; bases outside gene matches: 6. The CDR3 has 17 amino acids. Germline CDR1 is MNHNS and CDR2 is SASEGT. The CDR3 nucleotides are TGTGCCAGCAGTGGCCGGGACAGGGGGCTGATGAACACTGAAGCTTTCTTT. Translating it yields CASSGRDRGLMNTEAFF.

This clone appeared a single time. V gene TRBV30 combines with J gene TRBJ1-1, with D uncertain. V was cut by 4 bases and J by 3 bases, with 9 bases left in between. This CDR3 contains 12 residues. Germline CDR1 reads GTSNPN; CDR2 reads SVGIG (reference sequence). The CDR3 region is CAWTPRDTEAFF. The CDR3 nucleotides read TGTGCCTGGACCCCTCGGGACACTGAAGCTTTCTTT.

This chain connects TRBV7-8 to TRBJ1-5; TRBD1 aligns across 10 bases. The CDR3 is 15 residues long. Germline CDR1 SGHVS, CDR2 FQNEAQ. V trimming: 5 bases; J trimming: 6 bases; junction bases outside the gene matches: 7. The CDR3 loop is CASSGGTGVTQPQHF. The CDR3 bases are TGTGCCAGCAGCGGCGGGACAGGGGTTACTCAGCCCCAGCATTTT.

The V and J genes are TRBV7-9 and TRBJ2-5; a weak D match, TRBD2 (5 bases). This CDR3 has 13 residues. With 1 base removed from V and 3 bases from J, the gap between germline ends came to 6 bases. CDR1 is SEHNR, CDR2 FQNEAQ, per germline (reference sequence). The CDR3 spells CASSLGGKETQYF. Written as DNA, the CDR3 is TGTGCCAGCAGCTTAGGAGGGAAAGAGACCCAGTACTTC.

This chain connects TRBV12-5 to TRBJ2-5; TRBD2 matches 11 bases. CDR3 length: 15 residues. Unmatched junction bases numbered 8, after V lost 6 bases and J lost 5 bases. Germline-derived CDR1 and CDR2 are LGHNT and FRNRAP. CDR3 amino acids: CASGTRLAGRETQYF. In nucleotides, the CDR3 is TGTGCTAGTGGAACAAGACTAGCGGGGCGGGAGACCCAGTACTTC.

This chain connects TRBV7-2 to TRBJ1-1, with D tentatively TRBD1 (6 bases). With 2 bases removed from V and 0 bases from J, the gap between germline ends came to 13 bases. CDR3 size: 16 residues. Germline CDR1 and CDR2: SGHTA and FQGNSA. The CDR3 bases are TGTGCCAGCAGCTTAAGGGGGAGCATCATGAACACTGAAGCTTTCTTT. Translation: CASSLRGSIMNTEAFF.

The chain uses TRBV4-2 and TRBJ2-1; no reliable D call. CDR1 and CDR2 (germline): LGHNA, YNFKEQ. V was cut by 3 bases and J by 1 base, with 13 bases left in between. This CDR3 comprises 16 residues. The CDR3 region is CASSHDSFGSYNEQFF. The CDR3, as DNA: TGTGCCAGCAGCCACGACTCCTTTGGATCCTACAATGAGCAGTTCTTC.

The V gene is TRBV5-1, the J gene TRBJ1-1; 8 bases line up with TRBD1. The V gene's germline CDR1 is SGHRS and CDR2 YFSETQ. CDR3 size: 14 residues. The V gene end was trimmed by 3 bases and the J gene end by 4 bases; junction bases not matched to a gene: 5. The CDR3 region has the DNA TGCGCCAGCAGCTGGACAGGGCGGGGCACTGAAGCTTTCTTT. This translates into CASSWTGRGTEAFF.

This clone was seen once. The chain has TRBV3-1 (or the pseudogene TRBV3-2) and TRBJ2-2, with D possibly TRBD1 on 5 matching bases. The CDR3 contains 14 residues. Germline loops: CDR1 LGHDT, CDR2 YNNKEL (reference sequence). V was trimmed by 4 bases and J by 4 bases, leaving 10 bases between them. CDR3 sequence (DNA): TGTGCCAGCAGCCTTCTAAGGGGCACCGGGGAGCTGTTTTTT. Encoded protein: CASSLLRGTGELFF.

The chain employs TRBV7-9 and TRBJ2-5; 12 bases match TRBD2. The germline CDR1 and CDR2 sequences are SEHNR and FQNEAQ (reference sequence). The CDR3 consists of 17 residues. J lost 5 bases, V lost 3 bases, and 10 bases had no gene match. For the CDR3, the DNA is TGTGCCAGCAGCTTGGCTAGCGGGAGGGCAGAGGGGGAGACCCAGTACTTC. Protein: CASSLASGRAEGETQYF.

The CDR3 is CATRGQGLYNEQFF. DNA for the CDR3: TGTGCCACCAGGGGACAGGGCCTCTACAATGAGCAGTTCTTC. The genes are TRBV24-1 and TRBJ2-1; the match to TRBD1 covers 9 bases. Germline V gives CDR1 KGHDR, CDR2 SFDVKD. The length of the CDR3 is 14 residues. Unmatched junction bases numbered 3, after V lost 7 bases and J lost 3 bases.

A note on this clone: The same CDR3 arises from other DNA sequences in this sample as well. V gene TRBV12-3 or TRBV12-4 combines with J gene TRBJ1-6; 8 bases agree with TRBD1. CDR3 length equals 13 residues. Losses at the gene ends were 6 bases for V and 6 bases for J; bases not matched to a gene: 1. For the CDR3, the DNA is TGTGCCAGCAGGGGACAGGTTAATTCACCCCTCCACTTT. Protein: CASRGQVNSPLHF.

The CDR3, as DNA: TGTGCCAGCAGCTTAGGGCCGACTAGCGGGAAGAGAGGCGAGCAGTACTTC. Translation: CASSLGPTSGKRGEQYF. The chain carries TRBV7-2 and TRBJ2-7, with TRBD2 identical over 11 bases. V gave up 1 base and J gave up 6 bases; unmatched junction bases: 11. This CDR3 has 17 residues. From germline, CDR1 is SGHTA and CDR2 FQGNSA.

The chain uses TRBV6-6 and TRBJ2-5; maybe TRBD2 (7 bases). Germline lookup yields CDR1 MNHNY and CDR2 SVGAGI (reference sequence). Trimming shortened V by 3 bases and J by 5 bases, and 13 bases separated the two germline ends. The CDR3 consists of 14 residues. CDR3 in amino acids: CASSYGGGRETQYF. The CDR3 nucleotides read TGTGCCAGCAGTTATGGGGGGGGGCGGGAGACCCAGTACTTC.

The rearrangement uses TRBV5-1 and TRBJ2-7; D perhaps matches TRBD1 (7 bases). Germline CDR1 SGHRS, CDR2 YFSETQ. V gave up 1 base and J gave up 3 bases, with 29 bases separating them. The length of the CDR3 is 20 residues. The CDR3 sequence is CASSLTPGGQSLGLNYEQYF. CDR3 in DNA: TGCGCCAGCAGCTTGACCCCTGGGGGACAGTCACTGGGACTTAACTACGAGCAGTACTTC.

This sequence joins TRBV18 and TRBJ2-2, with 7 positions matching TRBD2. The CDR3 spans 15 residues. In germline, CDR1 is KGHSH, CDR2 LQKENI. The trim removed 3 bases at V and 4 bases at J, leaving 5 bases unmatched. CDR3 protein: CASSPTLATTGELFF. The CDR3 nucleotides are TGTGCCAGCTCACCGACACTAGCGACCACCGGGGAGCTGTTTTTT.

V is TRBV14 and J is TRBJ2-3; 12 bases are shared with TRBD2. After removal of 3 bases from V and 1 base from J, the junction contained 5 bases not matched to a gene. This CDR3 comprises 17 residues. The germline gives CDR1 SGHDN, CDR2 FVKESK. The CDR3 is CASSQRLAGVGTDTQYF. Here the CDR3 DNA reads TGTGCCAGCAGCCAGAGACTAGCGGGAGTTGGCACAGATACGCAGTATTTT.

The chain employs TRBV9 and TRBJ1-4; 8 nucleotides agree with TRBD1. Germline trimming cut 4 bases from V and 1 base from J; bases unmatched to any gene: 6. Looked up from germline, CDR1 is SGDLS and CDR2 is YYNGEE. The CDR3 covers 16 residues. This chain's CDR3 is CASSRAGGRTNEKLFF. The CDR3 coding sequence is TGTGCCAGCAGCAGGGCAGGGGGCAGAACTAATGAAAAACTGTTTTTT.

This clone occurred a few times. The rearrangement uses TRBV11-2 and TRBJ1-3; weak D call: TRBD1 (6 bases). Germline CDR1 and CDR2: SGHAT and FQNNGV. V was trimmed by 8 bases and J by 0 bases, leaving 17 bases between them. The CDR3 is 16 residues long. In DNA, the CDR3 is TGTGCCAGCGACAACCACAGGGTAAACTCTGGAAACACCATATATTTT. Its protein product is CASDNHRVNSGNTIYF.

This clone came up once. This chain connects TRBV27 to TRBJ2-7; 7 bases fit TRBD2. CDR1 MNHEY and CDR2 SMNVEV come from the germline V gene (reference sequence). This CDR3 is 15 amino acids long. J gave up 4 bases and V 2 bases, and 8 bases lay outside the gene matches. In DNA, the CDR3 is TGTGCCAGCAGTTTAGACGGCGGGGGTCGATACGAGCAGTACTTC. It translates to CASSLDGGGRYEQYF.

CDR3 coding DNA: TGTGCCAGCAGCTTAACCCGGCTAGCGGGAGATACCGGGGAGCTGTTTTTT. Protein: CASSLTRLAGDTGELFF. The J gene is TRBJ2-2, the V gene TRBV5-4; TRBD2 aligns across 10 bases. Trimming at V came to 2 bases and at J to 5 bases, leaving 9 bases not matched to a gene. Germline V gene data show CDR1 as SGHNT and CDR2 as YYREEE (reference sequence). The CDR3 extends over 17 amino acids.

This clone appeared a few times. This chain uses TRBV9 with TRBJ2-1; 9 bases line up with TRBD2. The CDR3 sequence is 15 residues long. Germline V gene data show CDR1 as SGDLS and CDR2 as YYNGEE. With 4 bases clipped from V and 3 bases from J, the junction kept 5 bases outside the gene matches. Here the CDR3 reads CASSPRTSVYNEQFF. Here the CDR3 DNA reads TGTGCCAGCAGCCCCAGGACTAGCGTCTACAATGAGCAGTTCTTC.

This clone was seen a single time. The J gene is TRBJ2-5, the V gene TRBV7-3, with 10 bases fitting TRBD2. The CDR3 consists of 16 residues. With V trimmed by 2 bases and J by 1 base, 4 bases remained unmatched. Per the germline V gene, CDR1 is SGHTA and CDR2 is FQGTGA. The CDR3 loop reads CASSLGLAGAQETQYF. The CDR3 DNA is TGTGCCAGCAGCTTAGGGCTAGCGGGAGCCCAAGAGACCCAGTACTTC.

The chain couples TRBV3-1 (or the pseudogene TRBV3-2) to TRBJ2-3; 8 positions match TRBD2. CDR3 length: 14 residues. J lost 5 bases, V lost 4 bases, and 5 bases had no gene match. CDR1 LGHDT and CDR2 YNNKEL come from the germline V gene (reference sequence). CDR3 protein: CASSPAAGGDTQYF. The CDR3 DNA follows: TGTGCCAGCAGCCCGGCTGCGGGAGGAGATACGCAGTATTTT.

V and J are TRBV19 and TRBJ2-7; a weak D match, TRBD1 (6 bases). This CDR3 has 16 residues. Trimming removed 0 bases from V and 5 bases from J, with 17 bases in between. Germline V lookup: CDR1 LNHDA, CDR2 SQIVND (reference sequence). The chain's CDR3 is CASSIDPRQVVDEQYF. For the CDR3, the DNA is TGTGCCAGTAGTATAGATCCGAGACAGGTCGTTGACGAGCAGTACTTC.

CDR3 nucleotide sequence: TGTGCCAGCAGTTTATTATCAGGGGACACTGAAGCTTTCTTT. It translates to CASSLLSGDTEAFF. The rearrangement joins TRBV28 to TRBJ1-1; D might be TRBD1 (6 bases). CDR1 is MDHEN and CDR2 is SYDVKM in the germline V gene. The CDR3 has 14 residues. Trimming cost V 1 base and J 3 bases, with 9 bases left between them.